A single sample is the source of the 21 T cell receptor beta chains below, sequenced in a study of cytomegalovirus exposure and HLA in healthy donors. Assay used: immunoSEQ multiplex PCR; TCRdb lists only in-frame clones, some missing. Of approximately 300,000 clones detected, 86% appear once; the ten largest clones hold 0.75% to 0.85%. Sample: PBMCs. These receptors came from a young woman in good health and CMV-seronegative.

The CDR3 DNA sequence: TGCGCCAGCAGCGAACACAAGTACGAGCAGTACTTC. This gives the protein CASSEHKYEQYF. The chain links TRBV5-1 to TRBJ2-7; unclear D gene. This CDR3 region has 12 residues. The germline gives CDR1 SGHRS, CDR2 YFSETQ. V lost 4 bases to trimming and J lost 4 bases, with 9 bases between them.

The chain couples TRBV7-2 to TRBJ2-1; 9 bases map to TRBD2. The CDR3 loop spans 15 amino acids. Germline V CDR1 and CDR2: SGHTA, FQGNSA. The ends lost 2 bases at V and 5 bases at J; junction bases unmatched: 4. CDR3 sequence (DNA): TGTGCCAGCAGCTTACTGGGACTAGCCCACAATGAGCAGTTCTTC. As protein: CASSLLGLAHNEQFF.

V and J are TRBV10-3 and TRBJ2-1, with TRBD2 matching over 14 bases. CDR1 is ENHRY and CDR2 is SYGVKD in the germline V gene. J was trimmed by 12 bases and V by 3 bases; bases with no gene match: 4. The CDR3 consists of 14 residues. CDR3 nucleotide sequence: TGTGCCATCAGTGAAGGGACTAGCGGGAGCTGGCAGTTCTTC. Translation gives CAISEGTSGSWQFF.

The V call is TRBV2, the J call TRBJ1-4; 7 positions match TRBD1. The CDR3 extends over 14 amino acids. The germline CDR1 and CDR2 sequences are SNHLY and FYNNEI. J lost 14 bases, V lost 4 bases, and 13 bases had no gene match. The chain's CDR3 is CASSVGTAIPLLFF. CDR3 DNA sequence: TGTGCCAGCAGTGTCGGGACAGCAATACCTCTTCTGTTTTTT.

The V and J genes are TRBV11-3 and TRBJ2-7, with TRBD1 matching over 8 bases. Germline assignment: CDR1 SGHNT and CDR2 YENEEA. V lost 3 bases, J lost 5 bases, and 6 bases stayed unmatched. This CDR3 has 14 residues. The CDR3 here is CASSLGRGLDEQYF. CDR3 in DNA: TGTGCCAGCAGCTTGGGCAGGGGGCTGGACGAGCAGTACTTC.

The chain is built from TRBV18 and TRBJ2-7; TRBD1 matches 11 bases. This CDR3 has 16 residues. J lost 3 bases, V lost 5 bases, and 9 bases had no gene match. Looked up from germline, CDR1 is KGHSH and CDR2 is LQKENI. CDR3 in amino acids: CASSSSGTGGIYEQYF. In DNA form, the CDR3 reads TGTGCCAGCTCATCTTCCGGGACAGGGGGAATCTACGAGCAGTACTTC.

The chain couples TRBV11-2 to TRBJ2-3; D unclear. The germline V and J ends were trimmed by 6 bases and 6 bases, with 13 bases remaining between them. The CDR3 totals 13 residues. Germline V gene data show CDR1 as SGHAT and CDR2 as FQNNGV. For the CDR3, the DNA is TGTGCCAGCAGTAGTGATTGGGCGGATACGCAGTATTTT. Translating it yields CASSSDWADTQYF.

The gene calls are TRBV6-5 and TRBJ1-4; D is possibly TRBD1 (5 bases). The CDR3 contains 13 residues. V lost 7 bases, J lost 8 bases, and 14 bases lay in between. CDR1 MNHEY and CDR2 SVGAGI come from the germline V gene. The CDR3 sequence is CASTAGTWEKLFF. The CDR3 region has the DNA TGTGCCAGCACCGCCGGGACTTGGGAAAAACTGTTTTTT.

This sequence joins TRBV4-2 and TRBJ2-7; 11 positions match TRBD2. The CDR3 covers 16 residues. In germline, CDR1 is LGHNA, CDR2 YNFKEQ. V shed 3 bases, J shed 2 bases, and the junction held 6 bases outside the gene matches. The CDR3 DNA is TGTGCCAGCAGCCAGACGATAGCGGGAGGGCCCTACGAGCAGTACTTC. Translation gives CASSQTIAGGPYEQYF.

The chain combines TRBV5-6 with TRBJ2-1, with D unresolved. CDR1 is SGHDT and CDR2 is YYEEEE in the germline V gene. Trimming stripped 0 bases from V and 8 bases from J, with 6 bases between. The CDR3 sequence is 12 residues long. DNA for the CDR3: TGTGCCAGCAGCTTGGATCTACATGAGCAGTTCTTC. Amino acid sequence: CASSLDLHEQFF.

The chain links TRBV6-4 to TRBJ1-1; 7 nucleotides match TRBD1. Germline CDR1 and CDR2: MRHNA and SNTAGT. This CDR3 is built from 16 residues. V gave up 10 bases and J gave up 5 bases; unmatched junction bases: 19. The CDR3 bases are TGTGCCACCGGGATGGGTGGTGAGGGGGCGCAGACTGAAGCTTTCTTT. Encoded protein: CATGMGGEGAQTEAFF.

The chain recombines TRBV27 with TRBJ1-5, with TRBD1 identical over 7 bases. V lost 5 bases, J lost 0 bases, and 10 bases stayed unmatched. Germline V CDR1 and CDR2: MNHEY, SMNVEV (reference sequence). The CDR3 has 17 amino acids. In nucleotides, the CDR3 is TGTGCCAGCAGTGACATCTGGGGACAGTATAGCAATCAGCCCCAGCATTTT. It is translated as CASSDIWGQYSNQPQHF.

This chain uses TRBV5-4 with TRBJ2-1, with D perhaps matching TRBD2 (6 bases). The CDR3 runs to 16 residues. V shed 3 bases and J shed 1 base, with 14 bases lying between them. Germline V CDR1 and CDR2: SGHNT, YYREEE (reference sequence). The CDR3 bases are TGTGCCAGCAGCTCCCCGGGAGCCCTATCCTACAATGAGCAGTTCTTC. Translation gives CASSSPGALSYNEQFF.

This chain links TRBV10-3 with TRBJ2-7; D perhaps matches TRBD2 (7 bases). V dropped 6 bases and J dropped 6 bases, with 18 bases sitting between them. This CDR3 is 14 amino acids long. Germline CDR1 and CDR2: ENHRY and SYGVKD. CDR3 sequence (DNA): TGTGCCATCAGGGAGCGGGACATCGCCATCGAGCAGTACTTC. This gives the protein CAIRERDIAIEQYF.

CDR3 residues: CASSLGTGNEQFF. DNA for the CDR3: TGCGCCAGCAGCTTAGGGACAGGCAACGAGCAGTTCTTC. The genes are TRBV5-1 and TRBJ2-1, with TRBD1 matching 8 bases. Germline CDR1 SGHRS, CDR2 YFSETQ. V dropped 2 bases and J dropped 10; count of bases not matched to a gene: 5. This CDR3 is 13 amino acids long.

V gene TRBV10-3 combines with J gene TRBJ2-1; 11 bases align to TRBD2. The CDR3 runs to 19 residues. CDR1 ENHRY and CDR2 SYGVKD come from the germline V gene. V shed 3 bases and J 0 bases; nucleotides not matched to a gene: 10. The CDR3 DNA follows: TGTGCCATCAGTGAATCACCGGGACTAGCGGTTAGCTCCTACAATGAGCAGTTCTTC. Amino acid sequence: CAISESPGLAVSSYNEQFF.

This chain joins TRBV11-3 and TRBJ1-1, with a weak D call TRBD1 (5 bases). Germline CDR1 reads SGHNT; CDR2 reads YENEEA. The V end was cut by 5 bases, the J end by 3 bases, with 13 bases between. CDR3 size: 14 residues. For the CDR3, the DNA is TGTGCCAGCAGCCCACCGGGCAGGGACACTGAAGCTTTCTTT. Translating it yields CASSPPGRDTEAFF.

This chain uses TRBV28 with TRBJ2-7; 8 nucleotides agree with TRBD2. J lost 1 base, V lost 3 bases, and 8 bases had no gene match. The CDR3 spans 16 residues. The germline V gene encodes CDR1 MDHEN and CDR2 SYDVKM. The CDR3 coding sequence is TGTGCCAGCAGTTTTAGCTGGACTAGCCTATCCTACGAGCAGTACTTC. As protein: CASSFSWTSLSYEQYF.

V is TRBV7-9 and J is TRBJ2-7; no definite D call. CDR3 size: 11 residues. With 4 bases removed from V and 3 bases from J, the gap between germline ends came to 4 bases. CDR1 SEHNR and CDR2 FQNEAQ come from the germline V gene (reference sequence). The DNA of the CDR3 is TGTGCCAGCAGCTCCGTCTACGAGCAGTACTTC. Protein: CASSSVYEQYF.

Written as DNA, the CDR3 is TGCGCCAGCAGCTTGGGTGCTAGCGGGCCGGGAACAGATACGCAGTATTTT. This gives the protein CASSLGASGPGTDTQYF. The rearrangement links TRBV5-1 to TRBJ2-3; 8 bases map to TRBD2. Trimming at V came to 0 bases and at J to 3 bases, leaving 9 bases not matched to a gene. There are 17 residues in the CDR3. Germline V gene data show CDR1 as SGHRS and CDR2 as YFSETQ.

The chain is built from TRBV28 and TRBJ2-1; 9 bases align to TRBD1. V shed 3 bases and J 8 bases; nucleotides not matched to a gene: 5. The V gene's germline CDR1 is MDHEN and CDR2 SYDVKM. The CDR3 runs 14 residues. The CDR3 region is CASSLWTGVHEQFF. The CDR3 nucleotides read TGTGCCAGCAGTTTGTGGACAGGGGTCCATGAGCAGTTCTTC.